A selection of T cell receptor beta chains follows, all from one sample in a study of metastatic and nonmetastatic thyroid tumors. TCRdb re-called the PCR reads with MiXCR. The table includes 20,000 to 25,000 clones, approximately 22% detected once. The sample was tumor tissue. The receptors come from a female donor with papillary thyroid cancer or a benign thyroid nodule (not recorded which). Some clones in this sample may be carry-over from other donors' samples. Both conserved end residues are trimmed from each CDR3. A D gene is named only where the DNA matches it firmly.

TRBD2 TRBJ2-3 TRBV20-1 SAIGGSHTDTQY
TRBD1 TRBJ1-2 TRBV6-1 ASSERGQGIGYT
TRBD2 TRBJ2-5 TRBV20-1 SAGSPGLAGGQGAQY
. TRBJ1-2 TRBV28 ASRAGVNYGYT
. TRBJ2-5 TRBV7-2 ASSLGEVRGTQY
. TRBJ2-6 TRBV24-1 ATSAAKVLT
. TRBJ2-1 TRBV29-1 SAGSMLQDGNEQF
. TRBJ2-1 TRBV5-1 ASSRVAVYNEQF
. TRBJ2-3 TRBV12-3/TRBV12-4 ASSWAGRADTQY
. TRBJ2-7 TRBV11-3 ASSLRGNRLSSYEQY
TRBD1 TRBJ1-5 TRBV19 ASSFLPGGSLNQPQH
TRBD1 TRBJ2-7 TRBV6-1 ASSEGQGVTYEQY
TRBD2 TRBJ2-7 TRBV12-3/TRBV12-4 ASSPRLASSGEQY
TRBD1 TRBJ2-2 TRBV6-2/TRBV6-3 ASSPRQGGDTGELF
. TRBJ1-1 TRBV5-6 ASSFGARTEAF
. TRBJ1-4 TRBV5-5 ASSLVELGRDEKLF
. TRBJ2-2 TRBV20-1 SALTGVNTGELF
. TRBJ2-2 TRBV27 ASRQGPLRTGELF
. TRBJ2-3 TRBV9 ASSVGVGSGTDAQY
TRBD2 TRBJ2-7 TRBV20-1 SARDRAGYYEQY
TRBD2 TRBJ2-2 TRBV25-1 ASRRRQGRTSGSLTGELF
. TRBJ2-5 TRBV2 ASRGGRGEETQY
. TRBJ2-7 TRBV6-1 ASRTRMAYEQY
. TRBJ1-2 TRBV20-1 SARDLRGPNYGYT
. TRBJ2-7 TRBV28 ASSGAPQVQY
. TRBJ1-4 TRBV2 ASRQDWKPNEKLF
. TRBJ2-1 TRBV20-1 SASTETYNEQF
. TRBJ1-5 TRBV20-1 SAKGGNSNQPQH
. TRBJ1-4 TRBV30 AWSDSGWGEKLF
. TRBJ2-1 TRBV19 AGSIGTPHSSYNEQF
TRBD1 TRBJ2-7 TRBV30 AWSVLSGDRGSYEQY